The 20 T cell receptor beta chains below come from one sample, sequenced in a study of tumor-infiltrating lymphocytes in primary liver carcinoma. Germline DNA was extracted too, while blood RNA derived from unsorted whole blood. Production of TCR beta cDNA used approximately 0.45 ug total RNA together with a constant-region primer. Three nested multiplex PCR rounds, a slightly modified ARM-PCR method, built the TCR beta libraries. TRBV1-TRBV30 forward primers and a C-beta reverse primer were used in the first two PCR rounds, which each ran for around 10 cycles. TCRdb itself ran the multiplex PCR reads through MiXCR, one entry per CDR3 protein. In the table there are 300,000 to 400,000 distinct CDR3 sequences, roughly two thirds of which are singletons. The specimen was peripheral blood. These receptors were obtained from a man aged 40-49 years with primary liver carcinoma and hepatitis B virus infection.

Details on this clonotype: A clone one base away is much larger, so this may be a read error. J is TRBJ2-7 and V is TRBV6-2 or TRBV6-3, with TRBD1 matching 7 bases. The CDR3 loop spans 14 amino acids. CDR1 MNHEY and CDR2 SVGEGT come from the germline V gene. Here the CDR3 DNA reads TGTTCCAGCACCAAAGGGGGCGGAGCCTACGAGCAGTACTTC. Protein: CSSTKGGGAYEQYF.

This clonotype was detected ten times or more. V usage is TRBV12-3 or TRBV12-4 and J usage is TRBJ1-2; D is uncertain. There are 13 residues in the CDR3. Trimming took off 3 bases at V and 0 bases at J, with 5 bases between the two ends. Here the CDR3 DNA reads TGTGCCAGCAGTTTCACCGCTAACTATGGCTACACCTTC. Translating gives CASSFTANYGYTF.

The CDR3 here is CATKNEWEGSYEQYF. Written as DNA, the CDR3 is TGTGCCACCAAAAACGAGTGGGAGGGGTCCTACGAGCAGTACTTC. The rearrangement joins TRBV11-2 to TRBJ2-7, with 7 bases that match TRBD2. Unmatched junction bases numbered 13, after V lost 10 bases and J lost 1 base. Germline lookup yields CDR1 SGHAT and CDR2 FQNNGV. The CDR3 extends over 15 amino acids.

This clonotype is a singleton in its sample. At one end the junction does not follow the germline gene, possibly because of a read error. This rearrangement joins TRBV5-1 to TRBJ1-1; D possibly corresponds to TRBD1 (6 bases). CDR3 length: 13 residues. CDR1 and CDR2 from the germline V gene are SGHRS and YFSETQ. The DNA for the CDR3 is TGCGTCAGCAGCACCTTAGGGGGCACTGAAGCTTTCTTT. The encoded protein is CVSSTLGGTEAFF.

A word on this clonotype: A much larger clonotype is one base distant, so this may be a read error. The gene calls are TRBV12-3 or TRBV12-4 and TRBJ1-1; 9 bases match TRBD1. The CDR3 is made up of 13 amino acids. For the CDR3, the DNA is TGTGCCAACAGTGCGACAGGGGGCACTGAAGCTTTCTTT. This encodes CANSATGGTEAFF.

Remarks on this clonotype: One end of the junction varies from germline; a read error may be responsible. The chain joins TRBV5-5 to TRBJ1-1; unclear D gene. CDR1 is SGHKS, CDR2 YYEKEE, per germline (reference sequence). CDR3 size: 14 residues. The CDR3 spells CASSLWVGSTEASF. The CDR3 DNA reads as TGTGCCAGCAGCTTGTGGGTAGGGAGCACTGAAGCTTCCTTT.

At least ten counts were recorded for this clonotype. J is TRBJ2-3 and V is TRBV6-6; 7 bases are shared with TRBD2. The CDR3 runs 13 residues. CDR1 MNHNY and CDR2 SVGAGI come from the germline V gene (reference sequence). V gave up 8 bases and J gave up 4 bases; unmatched junction bases: 6. The CDR3 nucleotides read TGTGCCAGCTCGGGGGGAGGGCCAGATACGCAGTATTTT. This encodes CASSGGGPDTQYF.

Comments on this clonotype: Compared with germline, one end of the junction differs, possibly owing to a read error. This sequence joins TRBV6-6 and TRBJ1-4, with D perhaps matching TRBD1 (6 bases). Germline V gives CDR1 MNHNY, CDR2 SVGAGI (reference sequence). CDR3 size: 15 residues. Here the CDR3 reads CASSSVGRDKERLFF. CDR3 DNA sequence: TGTGCCAGCAGTTCCGTTGGACGGGACAAAGAAAGACTGTTTTTT.

About this clonotype: This may be a read error: a much more frequent sequence differs by one nucleotide. The rearrangement uses TRBV6-5 and TRBJ1-2, with TRBD1 matching over 9 bases. Unmatched junction bases numbered 6, after V lost 8 bases and J lost 5 bases. This CDR3 region has 13 residues. CDR1 and CDR2 from the germline V gene are MNHEY and SVGAGI. In DNA form, the CDR3 reads TGTGCCAGCTGGATGACAGGGGGGTATGGCTACACCTTC. Amino acid sequence: CASWMTGGYGYTF.

This chain uses TRBV9 with TRBJ1-2, with TRBD1 identical over 7 bases. Germline CDR1 is SGDLS and CDR2 is YYNGEE. This CDR3 is 14 amino acids long. V was pared by 7 bases and J by 0 bases, with 6 bases of the junction left unmatched. The CDR3 nucleotides are TGTGCCAGCTGCGCCGGACAGGCTAACTATGGCTACACCTTC. It is translated as CASCAGQANYGYTF. Full variable domain (remainder filled in from reference TRBV9 and TRBJ1-2): DSGVTQTPKHLITATGQRVTLRCSPRSGDLSVYWYQQSLDQGLQFLIQYYNGEERAKGNILERFSAQQFPDLHSELNLSSLELGDSALYFCASCAGQANYGYTFGSGTRLTVV.

With respect to this clonotype: A much larger clone differs from this one at a single base, so this may be a read error. V and J are TRBV6-2 or TRBV6-3 and TRBJ2-1; tentatively, D is TRBD1 or TRBD2 (5 bases each). Germline CDR1 MNHEY, CDR2 SVGEGT. V gave up 5 bases and J gave up 4 bases, with 15 bases separating them. This CDR3 spans 15 amino acids. CDR3 nucleotide sequence: TGTGCCAGCAGTCCCGGGGCAAGAAAGTACAATGAGCAGTTCTTC. Protein sequence: CASSPGARKYNEQFF.

For this clonotype: At one end, the junction sequence differs from germline, possibly due to a read error. This chain links TRBV5-1 with TRBJ2-7, with D unclear. The CDR3 has 15 amino acids. CDR1 and CDR2 (germline): SGHRS, YFSETQ. The DNA of the CDR3 is TGCGCCAACAGCTTACTTTCCGACCTCCCCCACGAGCAGTACTTC. It translates to CANSLLSDLPHEQYF.

This clonotype appeared many times. V is TRBV12-3 or TRBV12-4 and J is TRBJ1-2, with D maybe TRBD1 (6 bases). The V gene lost 11 bases and the J gene lost 3 bases, with 19 bases spanning the gap. The CDR3 has 14 residues. This chain's CDR3 is CAGLGTMGHYGYTF. Written as DNA, the CDR3 is TGTGCCGGGCTCGGGACAATGGGGCACTATGGCTACACCTTC.

Worth noting for this clonotype: It may be a read error: a sequence one base away is much more abundant. The chain has TRBV12-3 or TRBV12-4 and TRBJ2-7, with 7 bases identical to TRBD2. The CDR3 length is 12 residues. The CDR3 is CASSFSSGEQHF. The CDR3 bases are TGTGCCAGCAGTTTTTCTAGCGGAGAGCAGCACTTC.

Regarding this clonotype: It is likely a read error, because the conserved phenylalanine at the end of the CDR3 is missing. Because the CDR3's place on the DNA is in doubt, the DNA is left out and the CDR3 is given as listed by TCRdb. The V gene is TRBV14, the J gene TRBJ1-4; the DNA was not used to check the table's D call, TRBD1. From germline, CDR1 is SGHDN and CDR2 FVKESK. The CDR3 is 13 amino acids in total, end residues counted. The CDR3 reads CASSRGANEKLSL.

The sample holds many counts of this clonotype. The V and J genes are TRBV6-5 and TRBJ2-7; TRBD2 might be the D (7 bases). V gave up 0 bases and J gave up 5 bases, with 11 bases separating them. The CDR3 totals 14 residues. CDR1 and CDR2 from the germline V gene are MNHEY and SVGAGI. CDR3 in DNA: TGTGCCAGCAGTTACTCACGGGGGGCCCACGAGCAGTACTTC. Its protein product is CASSYSRGAHEQYF.

This clonotype was observed at least ten times. The chain uses TRBV5-4 and TRBJ2-7; D perhaps matches TRBD2 (6 bases). Germline CDR1 is SGHNT and CDR2 is YYREEE (reference sequence). The CDR3 length is 14 residues. Trimming left V 1 base short and J 6 bases short, with 14 bases between. CDR3 sequence reads: CASSLYGGAGEQYF. The CDR3 bases are TGTGCCAGCAGCTTGTATGGGGGAGCGGGCGAGCAGTACTTC.

V and J are TRBV11-2 and TRBJ2-1, with D maybe TRBD2 (6 bases). The V end lost 5 bases, the J end lost 6 bases, and 20 bases lay between the germline ends. Per germline, CDR1 SGHAT and CDR2 FQNNGV. The CDR3 length is 16 residues. The CDR3 here is CASSTATGVISNEQFF. CDR3 nucleotides: TGTGCCAGCAGCACAGCAACGGGAGTTATTTCCAATGAGCAGTTCTTC.

The CDR3 spells CASGPTGAVNTEAFF. The CDR3 DNA is TGTGCCAGCGGTCCGACAGGGGCCGTGAACACTGAAGCTTTCTTT. This sequence joins TRBV28 and TRBJ1-1; 8 bases map to TRBD1. V lost 8 bases to trimming and J lost 0 bases; unmatched junction nucleotides: 8. CDR3 length: 15 residues. In germline, CDR1 is MDHEN, CDR2 SYDVKM.

To note about this clonotype: A read error may be the cause here, since a much bigger clone is one base away. Here the CDR3 omits its conserved ending phenylalanine or tryptophan, so a read error is the likely source. CDR3 DNA: TGTGCCAGCAGCAACGAGGGGTTAACTGAAGCTTTCTCT. As protein: CASSNEGLTEAFS. The chain is built from TRBV12-3 or TRBV12-4 and TRBJ1-1; TRBD1 might be the D (5 bases). The CDR3 contains 13 residues. V was pared by 6 bases and J by 5 bases, with 13 bases between.